This T cell receptor (beta chain) was captured by sequencing in a study of memory CD4+ T cells and cytomegalovirus serostatus. Study-level points and caveats: CD4+ memory repertoires contained about 40% of the roughly 150 reported CMV TCRbeta sequences.

V dropped 4 bases and J dropped 4; count of bases not matched to a gene: 7. Germline assignment: CDR1 SGHNT and CDR2 YYREEE (reference sequence). This CDR3 comprises 15 residues. The sort gate was single viable CD3+CD4+CD8-CD45RO+ cells for memory CD4+ T cells. With regard to this clone: Its antigen remains unidentified.

TCRdb keeps only in-frame clones here, not all; method: immunoSEQ multiplex PCR. There are tens of thousands of clones in the sample; approximately 81% occur only once, and 0.9% to 1.2% lies in the top ten. The chain couples TRBV5-4 to TRBJ1-2, with 10 bases aligning to TRBD1. This TCR derives from an adult in good health and CMV-seronegative. Sample: memory CD4+ T cells from blood. The CDR3 nucleotides read TGTGCCAGCAGCCCCGACAGGGGGCAAGTCTATGGCTACACCTTC. Encoded protein: CASSPDRGQVYGYTF.